The rows below give T cell receptor beta chains drawn from one sample of a study of cytomegalovirus exposure and HLA in healthy donors. The assay was immunoSEQ multiplex PCR, and TCRdb's table has in-frame clones only and misses some. The sample table sets out roughly 190,000 clones. Sequenced sample: PBMCs. The receptor source for this set is a man aged 25 to 40 in good health and CMV-seronegative. Each CDR3 is given with its conserved first and last residue. The D gene is left open where the match is weak.

length: 14
D: NA
J: TRBJ1-1
V: TRBV4-2
DNA: TGTGCCAGCAGCCAGGTAAGCCTGAACACTGAAGCTTTCTTT
CDR3: CASSQVSLNTEAFF

length: 13
D: TRBD1
J: TRBJ1-4
V: TRBV6-6
DNA: TGTGCCAGCAGTTACTCGATAGTAGGGACAGGGGATTTT
CDR3: CASSYSIVGTGDF

length: 14
D: NA
J: TRBJ1-5
V: TRBV28
DNA: TGTGCCAGCAGTTTAGGTCAGGGAGGTCAGCCCCAGCATTTT
CDR3: CASSLGQGGQPQHF

length: 20
D: TRBD2
J: TRBJ2-7
V: TRBV6-1
DNA: TGTGCCAGCAGTGCTCCCGGGACTAGCGGGGGGCGAAACGGGGTGTACGAGCAGTACTTC
CDR3: CASSAPGTSGGRNGVYEQYF

length: 16
D: NA
J: TRBJ2-7
V: TRBV5-1
DNA: TGCGCCAGCAGCTTGGCCGTGTCGGGAGTACGTTACGAGCAGTACTTC
CDR3: CASSLAVSGVRYEQYF

length: 14
D: TRBD1
J: TRBJ2-2
V: TRBV2
DNA: TGTGCCAGCAGCTACAGGGGGCGGACCGGGGAGCTGTTTTTT
CDR3: CASSYRGRTGELFF

length: 14
D: NA
J: TRBJ2-5
V: TRBV7-7
DNA: TGTGCCAGCAGCCCCACGGGATTTCAAGAGACCCAGTACTTC
CDR3: CASSPTGFQETQYF

length: 16
D: NA
J: TRBJ2-1
V: TRBV4-1
DNA: TGCGCCAGCAGCCAACTAGGACAGGGAGGGAGGAATGAGCAGTTCTTC
CDR3: CASSQLGQGGRNEQFF

length: 14
D: NA
J: TRBJ2-7
V: TRBV5-1
DNA: TGCGCCAGCAGCTTGGGGGCCAACTCCTACGAGCAGTACTTC
CDR3: CASSLGANSYEQYF

length: 15
D: TRBD2
J: TRBJ2-1
V: TRBV6-6
DNA: TGTGCCAGCAGACCAGCACTAGCGGGGGGTGATGAGCAGTTCTTC
CDR3: CASRPALAGGDEQFF

length: 16
D: TRBD2
J: TRBJ2-7
V: TRBV6-5
DNA: TGTGCCAGCAGTTACTCTCGGACTAGCCTACCCTACGAGCAGTACTTC
CDR3: CASSYSRTSLPYEQYF

length: 13
D: NA
J: TRBJ1-2
V: TRBV4-1
DNA: TGCGCCAGCAGCCCCGTGGGGGGGGGTGGCTACACCTTC
CDR3: CASSPVGGGGYTF

length: 12
D: NA
J: TRBJ2-1
V: TRBV18
DNA: TGTGCCAGCTCACCGACGCGGGTTGAGCAGTTCTTC
CDR3: CASSPTRVEQFF

length: 15
D: NA
J: TRBJ1-1
V: TRBV27
DNA: TGTGCCAGCAGTTTATCGAGGCCGGGGAACACTGAAGCTTTCTTT
CDR3: CASSLSRPGNTEAFF

length: 16
D: NA
J: TRBJ2-4
V: TRBV7-9
DNA: TGTGCCAGCAGCGAAACACAGGGATTACCCAAAAACATTCAGTACTTC
CDR3: CASSETQGLPKNIQYF

length: 14
D: TRBD1
J: TRBJ2-7
V: TRBV11-2
DNA: TGTGCCAGCAGCTCGGGACAGGGATCCTACGAGCAGTACTTC
CDR3: CASSSGQGSYEQYF

length: 16
D: TRBD1
J: TRBJ1-1
V: TRBV18
DNA: TGTGCCAGCTCGACATCGGAACAGGGGGCGAACACTGAAGCTTTCTTT
CDR3: CASSTSEQGANTEAFF

length: 14
D: NA
J: TRBJ1-5
V: TRBV2
DNA: TGTGCCAGCAGTGACAGGTTCGAAGACGAGCCCCAGCATTTT
CDR3: CASSDRFEDEPQHF

length: 16
D: TRBD1
J: TRBJ1-1
V: TRBV15
DNA: TGTGCCACCAGCACCAACGGACAGGTACCTTACACTGAAGCTTTCTTT
CDR3: CATSTNGQVPYTEAFF

length: 14
D: TRBD2
J: TRBJ2-7
V: TRBV9
DNA: TGTGCCAGCAGCCCAGGCGGGGGTACCTACGAGCAGTACTTC
CDR3: CASSPGGGTYEQYF

length: 15
D: NA
J: TRBJ2-5
V: TRBV5-4
DNA: TGTGCCAGCAGCCTACAGTCCGGGACTCAGGGGACCCAGTACTTC
CDR3: CASSLQSGTQGTQYF

length: 16
D: TRBD2
J: TRBJ2-3
V: TRBV2
DNA: TGTGCCAGCAGTCCCCGGGACTACCCCCACACAGATACGCAGTATTTT
CDR3: CASSPRDYPHTDTQYF

length: 16
D: TRBD1
J: TRBJ1-1
V: TRBV29-1
DNA: TGCAGCGTTGAAGGGCCGTGGACAGGTTCTGGCACTGAAGCTTTCTTT
CDR3: CSVEGPWTGSGTEAFF

length: 16
D: TRBD1
J: TRBJ2-7
V: TRBV7-2
DNA: TGTGCCAGCAGCCTCCAGCCGGGGACAGGGGTGAGGGAGCAGTACTTC
CDR3: CASSLQPGTGVREQYF

length: 12
D: NA
J: TRBJ2-5
V: TRBV19
DNA: TGTGCCAGTAGTATAGGTGGCGAGACCCAGTACTTC
CDR3: CASSIGGETQYF

length: 13
D: TRBD1
J: TRBJ2-7
V: TRBV30
DNA: TGTGCCTGGACCAGGCAGGGGGCAAACGAGCAGTACTTC
CDR3: CAWTRQGANEQYF

length: 15
D: NA
J: TRBJ2-2
V: TRBV5-4
DNA: TGTGCCAGCAGCTTTAATACAGTAAACACCGGGGAGCTGTTTTTT
CDR3: CASSFNTVNTGELFF

length: 15
D: NA
J: TRBJ2-3
V: TRBV11-3
DNA: TGTGCCAGCAGCACCTCCGGGGGGCGCACAGATACGCAGTATTTT
CDR3: CASSTSGGRTDTQYF

length: 15
D: TRBD2
J: TRBJ2-1
V: TRBV29-1
DNA: TGCAGCGTCCGCCTACAAATGGGGGGGAGCAATGAGCAGTTCTTC
CDR3: CSVRLQMGGSNEQFF

length: 19
D: TRBD2
J: TRBJ2-2
V: TRBV9
DNA: TGTGCCAGCAGCGTAGGACTAGCGGACTATAATACGAACACCGGGGAGCTGTTTTTT
CDR3: CASSVGLADYNTNTGELFF

length: 16
D: TRBD1
J: TRBJ2-4
V: TRBV27
DNA: TGTGCCAGCACCCCAATCCCGGGACAGTCAAAGGTCATTCAGTACTTC
CDR3: CASTPIPGQSKVIQYF

length: 14
D: TRBD1
J: TRBJ1-3
V: TRBV2
DNA: TGTGCCAGCAGACGAAGGACAGGGGTAAACACCATATATTTT
CDR3: CASRRRTGVNTIYF

length: 12
D: NA
J: TRBJ2-5
V: TRBV29-1
DNA: TGCAGCGCCGGGACACAACAAGAGACCCAGTACTTC
CDR3: CSAGTQQETQYF

length: 13
D: NA
J: TRBJ2-5
V: TRBV7-6
DNA: TGTGCCAGCAGCTTATACGGGAAAGAGACCCAGTACTTC
CDR3: CASSLYGKETQYF

length: 16
D: TRBD1
J: TRBJ2-7
V: TRBV19
DNA: TGTGCCAGTAGGTTAAAGGGACAGGTCCCCACCTACGAGCAGTACTTC
CDR3: CASRLKGQVPTYEQYF

length: 14
D: TRBD1
J: TRBJ1-1
V: TRBV4-1
DNA: TGCGCCAGCAGCCAACGGACAGGGGGCACTGAAGCTTTCTTT
CDR3: CASSQRTGGTEAFF

length: 12
D: TRBD2
J: TRBJ2-1
V: TRBV7-2
DNA: TGTGCCAGCAGCTTAGTAGCGGGAGGGGAGTTCTTC
CDR3: CASSLVAGGEFF

length: 16
D: TRBD1
J: TRBJ1-5
V: TRBV4-1
DNA: TGCGCCAGCAGCCAAGTTGGGACAGGGCGCTTATTGGCCCAGCATTTT
CDR3: CASSQVGTGRLLAQHF

length: 14
D: NA
J: TRBJ1-4
V: TRBV5-4
DNA: TGTGCCAGCAGCTATGGGGGGACGAGTGAAAAACTGTTTTTT
CDR3: CASSYGGTSEKLFF

length: 15
D: NA
J: TRBJ1-1
V: TRBV11-3
DNA: TGTGCCAGCACCCCATCAAACGGAGCCAACACTGAAGCTTTCTTT
CDR3: CASTPSNGANTEAFF

length: 16
D: NA
J: TRBJ1-2
V: TRBV7-8
DNA: TGTGCCAGCAGCCACGCGGTCCGGGTTTACAACTATGGCTACACCTTC
CDR3: CASSHAVRVYNYGYTF

length: 15
D: TRBD1
J: TRBJ1-2
V: TRBV5-6
DNA: TGTGCCAGCAGCCAATGGACAGGCATTAACTATGGCTACACCTTC
CDR3: CASSQWTGINYGYTF

length: 15
D: NA
J: TRBJ2-2
V: TRBV13
DNA: TGTGCCAGCAGGCCTACACAGGGAGTTCCCGGGGAGCTGTTTTTT
CDR3: CASRPTQGVPGELFF

length: 13
D: NA
J: TRBJ2-5
V: TRBV27
DNA: TGTGCCAGCAGTTCTACCCTCCAAGAGACCCAGTACTTC
CDR3: CASSSTLQETQYF

length: 14
D: NA
J: TRBJ1-2
V: TRBV6-5
DNA: TGTGCCAGCACCCACGACAGGTTTAACTATGGCTACACCTTC
CDR3: CASTHDRFNYGYTF

length: 15
D: NA
J: TRBJ1-5
V: TRBV4-2
DNA: TGTGCCAGCAGCCAGTCCCGGGTTATGAATCAGCCCCAGCATTTT
CDR3: CASSQSRVMNQPQHF

length: 13
D: NA
J: TRBJ1-2
V: TRBV5-5
DNA: TGTGCCAGCAGCCAGACATGGTTCCATGGCTACACCTTC
CDR3: CASSQTWFHGYTF

length: 16
D: NA
J: TRBJ1-5
V: TRBV27
DNA: TGTGCCAGCAGTTTATTCTCCCAGGGTAGCAATCAGCCCCAGCATTTT
CDR3: CASSLFSQGSNQPQHF

length: 18
D: TRBD2
J: TRBJ2-1
V: TRBV25-1
DNA: TGTGCCAGCAGTGAATTAAGCTTGGGCGGGAGTACGTACAATGAGCAGTTCTTC
CDR3: CASSELSLGGSTYNEQFF

length: 11
D: TRBD1
J: TRBJ2-1
V: TRBV20-1
DNA: TGCAGTGCTATTGGACAGGTCGAGCAGTTCTTC
CDR3: CSAIGQVEQFF

length: 14
D: NA
J: TRBJ2-5
V: TRBV5-1
DNA: TGCGCCAGCAGCTTGGGAGGAGGCCAAGAGACCCAGTACTTC
CDR3: CASSLGGGQETQYF

length: 15
D: NA
J: TRBJ1-1
V: TRBV6-5
DNA: TGTGCCAGCAGCTCAGACAGGCCTTGGAACACTGAAGCTTTCTTT
CDR3: CASSSDRPWNTEAFF

length: 14
D: NA
J: TRBJ2-7
V: TRBV27
DNA: TGTGCCAGCAGTTTTATCGGGAGCTCCTACGAGCAGTACTTC
CDR3: CASSFIGSSYEQYF

length: 14
D: NA
J: TRBJ1-6
V: TRBV30
DNA: TGTGCCTGGAGTTCCACAGTGCCTAATTCACCCCTCCACTTT
CDR3: CAWSSTVPNSPLHF

length: 19
D: TRBD2
J: TRBJ2-1
V: TRBV4-1
DNA: TGCGCCAGCAGCCAAGGGACTAGCGGGATCTCAAGCTCCTACAATGAGCAGTTCTTC
CDR3: CASSQGTSGISSSYNEQFF

length: 13
D: NA
J: TRBJ1-5
V: TRBV19
DNA: TGTGCCAGTAGTCAGGGGAGTAATCAGCCCCAGCATTTT
CDR3: CASSQGSNQPQHF

length: 11
D: NA
J: TRBJ2-7
V: TRBV6-6
DNA: TGTGCCAGCAGTATGGAGGGCGAGCAGTACTTC
CDR3: CASSMEGEQYF

length: 19
D: TRBD2
J: TRBJ2-5
V: TRBV11-3
DNA: TGTGCCAGCAGCTCCCTGGGTAATAGCGGGGGGACCCTCCAAGAGACCCAGTACTTC
CDR3: CASSSLGNSGGTLQETQYF

length: 14
D: TRBD1
J: TRBJ2-2
V: TRBV11-3
DNA: TGTGCCAGCAGCTTAGCGACAGGGCCCGGGGAGCTGTTTTTT
CDR3: CASSLATGPGELFF